Below are 20 T cell receptor beta chains sequenced from a single sample in a study of control samples from healthy donors and cancer patients. Profiling relied on immunoSEQ multiplex PCR, and the TCRdb table lists in-frame clones only, not all of them. This table has 70,000 to 80,000 clones, 89% appearing once. Material: PBMCs. The source is a woman between 45 and 60 years old with colorectal cancer.

This sequence joins TRBV3-1 (or the pseudogene TRBV3-2) and TRBJ1-2; D unclear. Germline CDR1 and CDR2: LGHDT and YNNKEL (reference sequence). V gave up 4 bases and J gave up 0 bases, with 9 bases separating them. The CDR3 has 14 residues. The CDR3 DNA sequence: TGTGCCAGCAGCCGGACGGGTCCTAACTATGGCTACACCTTC. This translates into CASSRTGPNYGYTF.

This chain uses TRBV19 with TRBJ2-5, with D unresolved. Trimming stripped 4 bases from V and 4 bases from J, with 4 bases between. The CDR3 consists of 11 residues. Germline CDR1 is LNHDA and CDR2 is SQIVND (reference sequence). CDR3 DNA: TGTGCCAGTAGTACTACAGAGACCCAGTACTTC. It is translated as CASSTTETQYF. The full variable domain, in which reference TRBV19 and TRBJ2-5 provide the parts outside the CDR3, is DGGITQSPKYLFRKEGQNVTLSCEQNLNHDAMYWYRQDPGQGLRLIYYSQIVNDFQKGDIAEGYSVSREKKESFPLTVTSAQKNPTAFYLCASSTTETQYFGPGTRLLVL.

Worth noting for this clone: The junction differs from germline at one of its ends, possibly a read error. Other DNA sequences in the sample encode the same CDR3. CDR3 region: CASSFGDTEQFF. CDR3 DNA: TGCGCCAGCAGTTTCGGCGACACTGAGCAGTTCTTC. This sequence joins TRBV12-3 or TRBV12-4 and TRBJ2-1; no reliable D call. The CDR3 consists of 12 residues.

The genes are TRBV4-1 and TRBJ1-1; D is perhaps TRBD1 (5 bases). This CDR3 comprises 15 residues. Germline V gene data show CDR1 as MGHRA and CDR2 as YSYEKL. Trimming cost V 1 base and J 3 bases, with 12 bases left between them. CDR3 sequence (DNA): TGCGCCAGCAGCCAAGGGGTCGGGGGTTACACTGAAGCTTTCTTT. It translates to CASSQGVGGYTEAFF.

The chain is built from TRBV12-3 or TRBV12-4 and TRBJ1-1; the D is unclear. This CDR3 has 12 amino acids. The V end lost 6 bases, the J end lost 6 bases, and 11 bases lay between the germline ends. CDR3 in DNA: TGTGCCAGCAGCTCCTTTGGCGCTGAAGCTTTCTTT. Protein sequence: CASSSFGAEAFF.

The V and J genes are TRBV5-1 and TRBJ1-2; D may be TRBD1 (6 bases). This CDR3 is built from 15 residues. The V gene's germline CDR1 is SGHRS and CDR2 YFSETQ. Trimming took 4 bases from V and 5 from J, leaving 18 bases between them. The CDR3 DNA sequence: TGCGCCAGCAGCCTCACCCTAGGGGGAGGGTATGGCTACACCTTC. It yields the protein CASSLTLGGGYGYTF.

Only one count was recorded for this clone. The chain employs TRBV25-1 and TRBJ2-6; unclear D gene. The germline V gene has CDR1 MGHDK and CDR2 SYGVNS. Trimming removed 8 bases from V and 3 bases from J, with 11 bases in between. The length of the CDR3 is 14 residues. The CDR3 DNA is TGTGCCAGCTCTGATAGTCGTGGGGCCAACGTCCTGACTTTC. This codes for CASSDSRGANVLTF.

The DNA of the CDR3 is TGTGCCAGTAGTATACGACGGGCCACCGGGGAGCTGTTTTTT. This encodes CASSIRRATGELFF. V is TRBV19 and J is TRBJ2-2, with D uncertain. The CDR3 has 14 amino acids. The germline V gene encodes CDR1 LNHDA and CDR2 SQIVND (reference sequence). V dropped 2 bases and J dropped 4 bases, with 8 bases sitting between them.

V is TRBV19 and J is TRBJ1-1, with 7 bases lining up with TRBD1. This CDR3 has 15 amino acids. Germline assignment: CDR1 LNHDA and CDR2 SQIVND (reference sequence). J lost 2 bases, V lost 6 bases, and 9 bases had no gene match. This CDR3 is CASSATGAKNTEAFF. CDR3 DNA: TGTGCCAGTAGCGCTACAGGGGCTAAAAACACTGAAGCTTTCTTT.

This clone appeared a single time. The chain is built from TRBV30 and TRBJ2-5; 7 bases fit TRBD2. The V and J ends lost 2 bases and 5 bases, in that order; junction bases with no gene match: 5. This CDR3 spans 13 amino acids. Germline V lookup: CDR1 GTSNPN, CDR2 SVGIG (reference sequence). The CDR3 loop reads CAWSSMGGETQYF. CDR3 nucleotides: TGTGCCTGGAGTTCTATGGGGGGGGAGACCCAGTACTTC. Full variable domain (remainder filled in from reference TRBV30 and TRBJ2-5): SQTIHQWPATLVQPVGSPLSLECTVEGTSNPNLYWYRQAAGRGLQLLFYSVGIGQISSEVPQNLSASRPQDRQFILSSKKLLLSDSGFYLCAWSSMGGETQYFGPGTRLLVL.

The chain uses TRBV3-1 (or the pseudogene TRBV3-2) and TRBJ2-7; TRBD1 is a possible D gene (5 bases). CDR1 LGHDT and CDR2 YNNKEL come from the germline V gene (reference sequence). The CDR3 runs 14 residues. The germline V and J ends were trimmed by 6 bases and 3 bases, with 15 bases remaining between them. The CDR3 spells CASRAAGYLYEQYV. CDR3 in DNA: TGTGCCAGCAGGGCGGCAGGGTATCTCTACGAGCAGTACGTC.

This clone was seen once. The chain employs TRBV3-1 (or the pseudogene TRBV3-2) and TRBJ2-3; no clear D. Germline V gene sequence: CDR1 LGHDT, CDR2 YNNKEL (reference sequence). Between the trimmed V and J ends, which lost 1 base and 4 bases, there was a span of 15 bases. The CDR3 is made up of 16 amino acids. The DNA for the CDR3 is TGTGCCAGCAGCCAAGGGACGGGCGTTCTAGCAGATACGCAGTATTTT. This codes for CASSQGTGVLADTQYF.

The V call is TRBV19, the J call TRBJ1-2; D gene unclear. The CDR3 has 14 residues. CDR1 and CDR2 from the germline V gene are LNHDA and SQIVND (reference sequence). V was pared by 9 bases and J by 4 bases, with 18 bases between. CDR3 in amino acids: CASRGNLGSYGYTF. In DNA, the CDR3 is TGTGCCAGCCGGGGAAACTTGGGGAGCTATGGCTACACCTTC.

The J gene is TRBJ2-2, the V gene TRBV7-2; D is ambiguous. Germline V lookup: CDR1 SGHTA, CDR2 FQGNSA. This CDR3 spans 16 amino acids. V lost 0 bases to trimming and J lost 0 bases, with 8 bases between them. CDR3 sequence: CASSLAMVSNTGELFF. The CDR3 region has the DNA TGTGCCAGCAGCTTAGCCATGGTATCGAACACCGGGGAGCTGTTTTTT. Based on the CDR3 plus reference TRBV7-2 and TRBJ2-2, the full variable domain is GAGVSQSPSNKVTEKGKDVELRCDPISGHTALYWYRQSLGQGLEFLIYFQGNSAPDKSGLPSDRFSAERTGGSVSTLTIQRTQQEDSAVYLCASSLAMVSNTGELFFGEGSRLTVL.

V usage is TRBV9 and J usage is TRBJ2-6; D is unclear. Trimming shortened V by 4 bases and J by 1 base, and 12 bases separated the two germline ends. Germline V gene data show CDR1 as SGDLS and CDR2 as YYNGEE. This CDR3 comprises 16 residues. The CDR3 loop reads CASSPRHSSGANVLTF. The CDR3 DNA sequence: TGTGCCAGCAGCCCTAGACACTCTTCTGGGGCCAACGTCCTGACTTTC.

This rearrangement joins TRBV15 to TRBJ2-1; D ambiguous. Germline V gives CDR1 LNHNV, CDR2 YYDKDF (reference sequence). The V end was cut by 0 bases, the J end by 5 bases, with 8 bases between. The CDR3 is made up of 14 amino acids. CDR3 region: CATSRDNRDNEQFF. CDR3 coding DNA: TGTGCCACCAGCAGAGATAACCGCGACAATGAGCAGTTCTTC.

The rearrangement uses TRBV15 and TRBJ1-4; 11 nucleotides match TRBD1. With V trimmed by 5 bases and J by 3 bases, 5 bases remained unmatched. Germline assignment: CDR1 LNHNV and CDR2 YYDKDF (reference sequence). The CDR3 has 16 residues. The CDR3 coding sequence is TGTGCCACCAGCGGTGGACAGGGGGCTTCTAATGAAAAACTGTTTTTT. Translation gives CATSGGQGASNEKLFF.

The chain carries TRBV18 and TRBJ2-1, with TRBD2 matching 10 bases. Trimming at V came to 0 bases and at J to 8 bases, leaving 7 bases not matched to a gene. This CDR3 spans 16 amino acids. CDR1 is KGHSH and CDR2 is LQKENI in the germline V gene. The CDR3 DNA reads as TGTGCCAGCTCACCACCGGGAGTAGCGGGGGGCTATGAGCAGTTCTTC. Translation gives CASSPPGVAGGYEQFF.

V and J are TRBV7-8 and TRBJ2-7, with TRBD1 as a possible D gene (5 bases). Trimming left V 3 bases short and J 1 base short, with 7 bases between. The germline V gene encodes CDR1 SGHVS and CDR2 FQNEAQ. The CDR3 runs 13 residues. The CDR3 region is CASSFRVSYEQYV. The CDR3 nucleotides are TGTGCCAGCAGCTTCAGGGTTTCCTACGAGCAGTACGTC.

V and J are TRBV6-4 and TRBJ2-2; D uncertain. Deletions cut 5 bases from V and 2 bases from J, with 9 bases between. CDR3 size: 14 residues. Germline V gene lookup returns CDR1 MRHNA and CDR2 SNTAGT. The CDR3 nucleotides read TGTGCCAGCAGTTTCCAGCCTAACACCGGGGAGCTGTTTTTT. This codes for CASSFQPNTGELFF.